This T cell receptor (beta chain) was sequenced for a study of T cell clones after liver transplantation. As for the study in general: Third-party-reactive TCRbeta sequences from pre-transplant mixed lymphocyte reactions served as antigen-independent comparators. Tolerance: complete withdrawal held at least one year, liver enzymes staying within twice normal.

TCRdb's copy holds only in-frame clones and misses some; the assay was immunoSEQ multiplex PCR. The data hold about 24,000 clones, with around three quarters observed a single time. Thawed unstimulated PBMCs were FACS-sorted by CD3, CD4 and CD8 into two populations. This TCR was recovered from a human donor who received a liver transplant. The specimen was CD4+ T cells from blood, collected before liver transplant.

The CDR3 DNA follows: TGTGCCAGTAGTTTTATGGGGGCACGGAGTAATCAGCCCCAGCATTTT. Protein sequence: CASSFMGARSNQPQHF. V usage is TRBV19 and J usage is TRBJ1-5; tentative D call: TRBD1 (6 bases). The ends were cut back, 5 bases at V and 4 bases at J, with 18 bases in the middle. Germline CDR1 is LNHDA and CDR2 is SQIVND (reference sequence). The CDR3 is made up of 16 amino acids.